The next 6 T cell receptor beta chains were all read from a single sample in a study of blood T cell repertoires in COVID-19. Method: immunoSEQ multiplex PCR; TCRdb's copy keeps in-frame clones and lacks some. The table lists 30,000 to 45,000 clones, roughly 90% of them singletons. The sequencing input was peripheral blood. The receptors were gathered from a man in his fifties or sixties with active COVID-19.

The rearrangement links TRBV27 to TRBJ2-7; 9 nucleotides line up with TRBD2. Unmatched junction bases numbered 8, after V lost 5 bases and J lost 6 bases. The CDR3 runs to 14 residues. The germline V gene has CDR1 MNHEY and CDR2 SMNVEV (reference sequence). The CDR3 nucleotides are TGTGCCAGCAGTCGTAGCGGGAGCCGGATCGAGCAGTACTTC. Translating it yields CASSRSGSRIEQYF.

This chain links TRBV19 with TRBJ1-2, with 7 bases that match TRBD1. The germline V gene has CDR1 LNHDA and CDR2 SQIVND (reference sequence). J lost 4 bases, V lost 6 bases, and 8 bases had no gene match. The CDR3 is 14 amino acids. The chain's CDR3 is CASRRTGEGYGYTF. DNA of the CDR3: TGTGCCAGTAGACGGACAGGCGAGGGCTATGGCTACACCTTC.

This sequence joins TRBV11-2 and TRBJ2-1, with D possibly TRBD1 on 6 matching bases. The CDR3 is 16 amino acids. V lost 5 bases, J lost 7 bases, and 21 bases lay in between. CDR1 and CDR2 (germline): SGHAT, FQNNGV. The CDR3 is CASSPTGLRTDNEQFF. The CDR3 DNA is TGTGCCAGCAGCCCGACAGGCCTCAGGACCGATAATGAGCAGTTCTTC.

V and J are TRBV6-1 and TRBJ2-3; 10 nucleotides match TRBD2. This CDR3 region has 14 residues. Germline CDR1 reads MNHNS; CDR2 reads SASEGT. The V gene end was trimmed by 4 bases and the J gene end by 4 bases; junction bases not matched to a gene: 2. The DNA for the CDR3 is TGTGCCAGCAGTGTAGCGGGAGGATCAGATACGCAGTATTTT. It codes for CASSVAGGSDTQYF.

The chain carries TRBV7-3 and TRBJ2-3; 9 bases match TRBD2. Germline V gene lookup returns CDR1 SGHTA and CDR2 FQGTGA. The CDR3 extends over 16 amino acids. The junction had 4 bases not matched to a gene; V was cut back by 3 bases and J by 0 bases. The CDR3: CASSFRAGGSTDTQYF. The CDR3 nucleotides read TGTGCCAGCAGCTTCCGAGCGGGAGGAAGCACAGATACGCAGTATTTT.

The V and J genes are TRBV11-2 and TRBJ1-1; D not certain. Germline V gene sequence: CDR1 SGHAT, CDR2 FQNNGV. The CDR3 runs 14 residues. Trimming stripped 1 base from V and 0 bases from J, with 6 bases between. The CDR3 DNA follows: TGTGCCAGCAGCTTAGCACGGTTGAACACTGAAGCTTTCTTT. Translated: CASSLARLNTEAFF.